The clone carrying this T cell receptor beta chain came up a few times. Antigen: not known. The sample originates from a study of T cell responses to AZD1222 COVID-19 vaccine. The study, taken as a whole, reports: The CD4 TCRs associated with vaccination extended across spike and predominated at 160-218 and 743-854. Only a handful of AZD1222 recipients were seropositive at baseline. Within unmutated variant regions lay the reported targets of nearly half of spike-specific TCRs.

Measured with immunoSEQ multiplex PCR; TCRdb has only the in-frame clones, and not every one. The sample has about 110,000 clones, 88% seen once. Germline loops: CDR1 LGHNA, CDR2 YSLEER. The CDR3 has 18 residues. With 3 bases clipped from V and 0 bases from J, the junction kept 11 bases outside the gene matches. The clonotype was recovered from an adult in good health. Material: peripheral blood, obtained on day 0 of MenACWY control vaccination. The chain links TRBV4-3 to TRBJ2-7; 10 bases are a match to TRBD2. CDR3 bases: TGCGCCAGCAGCCAGGCCCGGCCTAGCGGGGGTGACTCCTACGAGCAGTACTTC. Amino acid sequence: CASSQARPSGGDSYEQYF.